The text below deals with one T cell receptor (beta chain). Patients selected for sequencing had displayed CD8+CD57+ cell expansion by flow cytometry. This sample was included in a study of CD8+CD57+ T cells in acquired aplastic anemia. Trimming removed 7 bases from V and 0 bases from J, with 8 bases in between. Germline V gene lookup returns CDR1 SQVTM and CDR2 ANQGSEA. This CDR3 is 12 amino acids long. For CDR3 and TCR beta VDJ profiling, genomic DNA was the template used. Each CDR3 protein is one row after TCRdb ran MiXCR on the reads. The table has some 200,000 distinct CDR3 sequences, 48% seen once.

Sequencing was carried out using sorted CD4+, CD8+, or CD8+CD57+ T cells (not recorded which) from PBMCs. The TCR sequence derives from a human donor with aplastic anemia. The chain is built from TRBV29-1 and TRBJ2-3, with D unresolved. The CDR3 loop reads CSGTTSTDTQYF. Here the CDR3 DNA reads TGCAGCGGCACGACTAGCACAGATACGCAGTATTTT.